The 20 T cell receptor beta chains reported below all come from one sample, sequenced in a study of T-cell reconstitution after alpha-beta-depleted transplantation in children. Unique molecular identifiers were used to barcode this TCRbeta library. TCRdb called the PCR reads again in MiXCR, with one record for every CDR3 protein. The repertoire holds about 230,000 distinct CDR3 sequences, with approximately 9.7% as singletons. The material sequenced was PBMCs from the stem cell graft donor, taken from the stem cell graft. Source of these receptors: a human donor who donated a stem cell graft to a child with SCID.

This clonotype has a count of ten or more. V gene TRBV15 combines with J gene TRBJ2-1, with 10 bases fitting TRBD1. With V trimmed by 4 bases and J by 3 bases, 3 bases remained unmatched. Germline CDR1 and CDR2: LNHNV and YYDKDF (reference sequence). The CDR3 consists of 15 residues. In DNA, the CDR3 is TGTGCCACCAGCATTCGGACAGGGGGCTACAATGAGCAGTTCTTC. Its protein is CATSIRTGGYNEQFF.

The chain joins TRBV5-1 to TRBJ2-2; 8 nucleotides line up with TRBD1. CDR1 is SGHRS, CDR2 YFSETQ, per germline. After removal of 5 bases from V and 4 bases from J, the junction contained 10 bases not matched to a gene. This CDR3 has 16 residues. The CDR3 loop reads CASSPGGDFGTGELFF. As DNA, the CDR3 is TGCGCCAGCAGTCCAGGGGGCGATTTTGGCACCGGGGAGCTGTTTTTT.

This clonotype occurred many times. The V call is TRBV4-1, the J call TRBJ1-4; D gene ambiguous. V shed 1 base and J shed 10 bases, with 7 bases lying between them. CDR3 size: 12 residues. Germline loops: CDR1 MGHRA, CDR2 YSYEKL. CDR3 nucleotide sequence: TGCGCCAGCAGCCAAGTCGCAGGAAAACTGTTTTTT. This sequence encodes CASSQVAGKLFF.

The sample holds many counts of this clonotype. The V gene is TRBV2, the J gene TRBJ1-1; 7 positions match TRBD1. Germline CDR1 and CDR2: SNHLY and FYNNEI. The CDR3 extends over 14 amino acids. V was pared by 6 bases and J by 4 bases, with 8 bases of the junction left unmatched. The CDR3 DNA reads TGTGCCAGCAGGAAGACAGGGCTCGGCACTGAAGCTTTCTTT. It is translated as CASRKTGLGTEAFF.

This clonotype has more than one count but fewer than ten. Here the CDR3 DNA reads TGCAGTGCTAGTCGTCATAAACAAGAGACCCAGTACTTC. Residues: CSASRHKQETQYF. The chain carries TRBV20-1 and TRBJ2-5; D is undetermined. Trimming removed 3 bases from V and 2 bases from J, with 10 bases in between. Germline CDR1 and CDR2: DFQATT and SNEGSKA (reference sequence). The CDR3 loop spans 13 amino acids.

This clonotype was detected many times. This CDR3 reads CASSEEGRAEYF. The CDR3 bases are TGCGCCAGCAGTGAGGAGGGACGGGCGGAATACTTC. The chain combines TRBV10-1 with TRBJ2-4; D could derive from TRBD1 or TRBD2 (5 bases each). Germline V gene sequence: CDR1 WNHNN, CDR2 SYGVQD (reference sequence). The CDR3 has 12 residues. Trimming left V 2 bases short and J 16 bases short, with 15 bases between.

The chain joins TRBV5-1 to TRBJ1-2, with D unclear. Germline-derived CDR1 and CDR2 are SGHRS and YFSETQ. The CDR3 extends over 16 amino acids. Trimming stripped 1 base from V and 3 bases from J, with 16 bases between. The CDR3 sequence is CASSLPRGSPDYGYTF. The CDR3 DNA is TGCGCCAGCAGCTTGCCGCGCGGATCCCCTGACTATGGCTACACCTTC. Supplemented by reference TRBV5-1 and TRBJ1-2, the full variable domain reads KAGVTQTPRYLIKTRGQQVTLSCSPISGHRSVSWYQQTPGQGLQFLFEYFSETQRNKGNFPGRFSGRQFSNSRSEMNVSTLELGDSALYLCASSLPRGSPDYGYTFGSGTRLTVV.

This clonotype was found many times. The rearrangement joins TRBV15 to TRBJ1-1; D gene unclear. The CDR3 runs 12 residues. Germline loops: CDR1 LNHNV, CDR2 YYDKDF (reference sequence). V lost 0 bases to trimming and J lost 12 bases, with 11 bases between them. Written as DNA, the CDR3 is TGTGCCACCAGCAGAGATGGTAAAACCTCTTTCTTT. Encoded protein: CATSRDGKTSFF.

In its sample, this clonotype was seen many times. The V gene is TRBV5-5, the J gene TRBJ2-1; no firm D call. The CDR3 is 15 residues long. Trimming removed 1 base from V and 2 bases from J, with 10 bases in between. Germline lookup yields CDR1 SGHKS and CDR2 YYEKEE (reference sequence). Written as DNA, the CDR3 is TGTGCCAGCAGCTTGCATATCCGTGCCTACAATGAGCAGTTCTTC. It is translated as CASSLHIRAYNEQFF.

This clonotype has a count of ten or more. The chain links TRBV15 to TRBJ2-7; TRBD1 might be the D (6 bases). The CDR3 runs 15 residues. The V gene's germline CDR1 is LNHNV and CDR2 YYDKDF (reference sequence). V lost 0 bases and J lost 5, with 14 bases in between. CDR3 bases: TGTGCCACCAGCAGAGATGGGCAGGGGTTCGACGAGCAGTACTTC. Its protein product is CATSRDGQGFDEQYF.

This clonotype showed up many times. V gene TRBV7-8 combines with J gene TRBJ1-2, with TRBD1 as a possible D gene (5 bases). V lost 1 base and J lost 8, with 14 bases in between. Looked up from germline, CDR1 is SGHVS and CDR2 is FQNEAQ. The CDR3 loop spans 14 amino acids. This CDR3 reads CASSLVGGVQGYTF. The CDR3 DNA follows: TGTGCCAGCAGCTTAGTAGGAGGGGTGCAAGGCTACACCTTC.

This clonotype appeared many times. The chain couples TRBV4-1 to TRBJ1-1, with D uncertain. CDR1 MGHRA and CDR2 YSYEKL come from the germline V gene. The CDR3 sequence is 16 residues long. The germline V and J ends were trimmed by 4 bases and 0 bases, with 15 bases remaining between them. The chain's CDR3 is CASSLGTEHMNTEAFF. The CDR3, as DNA: TGCGCCAGCAGCCTTGGCACAGAACACATGAACACTGAAGCTTTCTTT.

This clonotype was counted a single time. The chain carries TRBV7-2 and TRBJ1-6; D may be TRBD1 (5 bases). V was pared by 3 bases and J by 6 bases, with 9 bases between. CDR3 length equals 14 residues. The germline CDR1 and CDR2 sequences are SGHTA and FQGNSA. The DNA of the CDR3 is TGTGCCAGCAGCTTGACAGTAGCTAATTCACCCCTCCACTTT. Amino acid sequence: CASSLTVANSPLHF.

This clonotype was counted many times. The rearrangement links TRBV5-1 to TRBJ2-7; unclear D gene. CDR3 size: 14 residues. CDR1 and CDR2 (germline): SGHRS, YFSETQ. The germline V and J ends were trimmed by 3 bases and 6 bases, with 16 bases remaining between them. CDR3 nucleotide sequence: TGCGCCAGCAGCTCTATACCCGCAACGAGCGAGCAGTACTTC. It translates to CASSSIPATSEQYF. The variable domain in full, completed from reference TRBV5-1 and TRBJ2-7, reads KAGVTQTPRYLIKTRGQQVTLSCSPISGHRSVSWYQQTPGQGLQFLFEYFSETQRNKGNFPGRFSGRQFSNSRSEMNVSTLELGDSALYLCASSSIPATSEQYFGPGTRLTVT.

The table lists this clonotype with many counts. The gene calls are TRBV3-1 and TRBJ2-7; 8 positions agree with TRBD2. The V gene's germline CDR1 is LGHDT and CDR2 YNNKEL (reference sequence). With V trimmed by 3 bases and J by 2 bases, 12 bases remained unmatched. The CDR3 spans 17 residues. In DNA, the CDR3 is TGTGCCAGCAGCCAGGTTACCCCTACTAGCGGAGCCTACGAGCAGTACTTC. Translating gives CASSQVTPTSGAYEQYF.

This clonotype was observed a handful of times. The J gene is TRBJ2-2, the V gene TRBV7-9, with 11 bases matching TRBD2. The V segment lost 6 bases and the J segment 5 bases; nucleotides outside the gene matches: 5. Germline V gives CDR1 SEHNR, CDR2 FQNEAQ (reference sequence). The length of the CDR3 is 15 residues. CDR3 sequence: CASRNTSGGTGELFF. Here the CDR3 DNA reads TGTGCCAGCAGAAACACTAGCGGGGGTACCGGGGAGCTGTTTTTT.

The chain combines TRBV29-1 with TRBJ1-2; D unclear. From germline, CDR1 is SQVTM and CDR2 ANQGSEA. The V end was cut by 1 base, the J end by 3 bases, with 9 bases between. The CDR3 consists of 13 residues. CDR3: CSVEVWGDYGYTF. DNA of the CDR3: TGCAGCGTTGAAGTTTGGGGTGACTATGGCTACACCTTC.

In its sample, this clonotype was seen a few times. V and J are TRBV7-2 and TRBJ2-7, with 7 bases lining up with TRBD2. Germline trimming cut 2 bases from V and 3 bases from J; bases unmatched to any gene: 7. Germline CDR1 and CDR2: SGHTA and FQGNSA. The CDR3 consists of 15 residues. CDR3 loop: CASSLRLAPGYEQYF. The CDR3 DNA sequence: TGTGCCAGCAGCTTACGACTAGCCCCGGGCTACGAGCAGTACTTC.

Many counts were recorded for this clonotype. The chain uses TRBV9 and TRBJ1-5; D is unresolved. The length of the CDR3 is 15 residues. CDR1 is SGDLS and CDR2 is YYNGEE in the germline V gene. The ends were cut back, 0 bases at V and 3 bases at J, with 10 bases in the middle. For the CDR3, the DNA is TGTGCCAGCAGCGTAGATGGGCAGATCAATCAGCCCCAGCATTTT. Protein sequence: CASSVDGQINQPQHF.

At least ten counts were recorded for this clonotype. This chain links TRBV29-1 with TRBJ2-4; D is ambiguous. Germline values: CDR1 SQVTM, CDR2 ANQGSEA. This CDR3 is 11 amino acids long. Trimming removed 3 bases from V and 4 bases from J, with 4 bases in between. CDR3 in amino acids: CSVESKNIQYF. CDR3 in DNA: TGCAGCGTTGAGTCTAAAAACATTCAGTACTTC.